This T cell receptor (beta chain) was found in a study of cytomegalovirus exposure and HLA in healthy donors. PCR was performed using 60 Vbeta and 13 Jbeta primers. TCRdb's table, derived via immunoSEQ multiplex PCR, lists solely in-frame clones and lacks some. The sample shows approximately 100,000 clones, around 79% of them seen only once. Only one count was recorded for this clone. This receptor was identified in a male donor in good health and CMV-seropositive. The sequenced sample was PBMCs.

The CDR3 reads CAWTPGGASGANVLTF. DNA for the CDR3: TGTGCCTGGACGCCCGGGGGGGCGTCTGGGGCCAACGTCCTGACTTTC. The gene calls are TRBV30 and TRBJ2-6; 8 bases match TRBD2. V trimming: 4 bases; J trimming: 1 base; junction bases outside the gene matches: 6. This CDR3 has 16 residues. Per germline, CDR1 GTSNPN and CDR2 SVGIG (reference sequence).